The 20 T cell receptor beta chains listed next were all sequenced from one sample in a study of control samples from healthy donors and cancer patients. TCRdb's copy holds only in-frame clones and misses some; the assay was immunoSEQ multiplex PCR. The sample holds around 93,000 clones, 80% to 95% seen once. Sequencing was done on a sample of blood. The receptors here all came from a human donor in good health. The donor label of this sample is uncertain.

The CDR3 protein is CASSVEANSPLHF. In DNA form, the CDR3 reads TGTGCCAGCAGTGTGGAAGCTAATTCACCCCTCCACTTT. The V call is TRBV6-4, the J call TRBJ1-6, with D unresolved. Trimming pared 4 bases from V and 6 bases from J, leaving 7 bases between. This CDR3 is built from 13 residues. CDR1 MRHNA and CDR2 SNTAGT come from the germline V gene.

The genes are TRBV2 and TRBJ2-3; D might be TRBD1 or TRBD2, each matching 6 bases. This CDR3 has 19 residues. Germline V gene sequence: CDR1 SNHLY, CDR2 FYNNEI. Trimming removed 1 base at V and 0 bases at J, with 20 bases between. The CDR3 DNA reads TGTGCCAGCAGTGAAGTGTTCGTGAGGGGGGCAACTAGCACAGATACGCAGTATTTT. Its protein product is CASSEVFVRGATSTDTQYF.

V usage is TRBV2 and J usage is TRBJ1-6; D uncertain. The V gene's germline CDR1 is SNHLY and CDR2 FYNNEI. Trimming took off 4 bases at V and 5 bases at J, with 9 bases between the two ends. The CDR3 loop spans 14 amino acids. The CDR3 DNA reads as TGTGCCAGCAGTGCTTGGCAGAATAATTCACCCCTCCACTTT. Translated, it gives CASSAWQNNSPLHF.

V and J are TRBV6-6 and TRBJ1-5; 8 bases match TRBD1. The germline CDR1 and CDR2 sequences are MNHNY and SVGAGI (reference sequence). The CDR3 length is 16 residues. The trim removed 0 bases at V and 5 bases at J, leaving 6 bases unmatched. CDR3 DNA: TGTGCCAGCAGTTACTCGGACAGGGCAGTTCATCAGCCCCAGCATTTT. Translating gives CASSYSDRAVHQPQHF.

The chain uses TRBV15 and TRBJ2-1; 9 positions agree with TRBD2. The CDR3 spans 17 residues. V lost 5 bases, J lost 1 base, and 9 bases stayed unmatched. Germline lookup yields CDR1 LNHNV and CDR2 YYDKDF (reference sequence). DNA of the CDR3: TGTGCCACCAGCCCTCACCCGACTAGCGGATCCTACAATGAGCAGTTCTTC. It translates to CATSPHPTSGSYNEQFF.

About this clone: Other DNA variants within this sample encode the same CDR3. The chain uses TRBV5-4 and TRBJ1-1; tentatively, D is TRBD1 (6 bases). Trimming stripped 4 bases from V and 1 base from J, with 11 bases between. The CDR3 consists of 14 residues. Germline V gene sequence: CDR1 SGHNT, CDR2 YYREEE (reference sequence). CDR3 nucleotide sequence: TGTGCCAGCAGCCGTGGACAGTCGAACACTGAAGCTTTCTTT. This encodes CASSRGQSNTEAFF.

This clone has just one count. For the CDR3, the DNA is TGTGCCAGTAGTATTACAGGGGCCGGAGATACGCAGTATTTT. Amino acids: CASSITGAGDTQYF. This chain uses TRBV19 with TRBJ2-3; TRBD1 agrees at 7 bases. The CDR3 totals 14 residues. V lost 3 bases, J lost 5 bases, and 5 bases stayed unmatched. Germline V gene lookup returns CDR1 LNHDA and CDR2 SQIVND (reference sequence).

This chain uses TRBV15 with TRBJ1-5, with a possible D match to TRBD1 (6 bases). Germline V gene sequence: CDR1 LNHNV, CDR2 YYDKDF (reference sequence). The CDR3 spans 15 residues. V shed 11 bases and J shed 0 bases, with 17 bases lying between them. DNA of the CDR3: TGTGCCGTCTCAGGGGCGGGATTTAGCAATCAGCCCCAGCATTTT. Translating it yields CAVSGAGFSNQPQHF.

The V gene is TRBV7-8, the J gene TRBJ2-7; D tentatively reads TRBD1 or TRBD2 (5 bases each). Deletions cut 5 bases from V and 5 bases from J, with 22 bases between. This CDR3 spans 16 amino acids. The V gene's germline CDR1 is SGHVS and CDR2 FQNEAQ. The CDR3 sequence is CASSLPDLGRSDEQYF. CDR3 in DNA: TGTGCCAGCAGCCTACCAGACCTGGGACGGTCCGACGAGCAGTACTTC.

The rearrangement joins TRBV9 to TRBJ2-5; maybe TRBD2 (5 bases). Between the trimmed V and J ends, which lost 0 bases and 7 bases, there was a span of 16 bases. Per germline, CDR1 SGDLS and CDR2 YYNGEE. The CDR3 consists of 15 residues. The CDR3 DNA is TGTGCCAGCAGCGTAGAGCCCGGGATTGGACTGACCCAGTACTTC. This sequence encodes CASSVEPGIGLTQYF.

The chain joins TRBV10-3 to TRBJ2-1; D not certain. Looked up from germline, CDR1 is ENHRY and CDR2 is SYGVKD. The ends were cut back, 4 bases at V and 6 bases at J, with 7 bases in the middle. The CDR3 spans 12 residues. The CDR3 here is CAISVNGNEQFF. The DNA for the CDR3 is TGTGCCATCAGTGTCAACGGCAATGAGCAGTTCTTC.

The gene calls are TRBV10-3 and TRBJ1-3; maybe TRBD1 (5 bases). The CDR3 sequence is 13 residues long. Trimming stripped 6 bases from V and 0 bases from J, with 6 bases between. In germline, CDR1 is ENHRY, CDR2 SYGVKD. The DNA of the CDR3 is TGTGCCATCAGCGACAGCTCTGGAAACACCATATATTTT. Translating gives CAISDSSGNTIYF.

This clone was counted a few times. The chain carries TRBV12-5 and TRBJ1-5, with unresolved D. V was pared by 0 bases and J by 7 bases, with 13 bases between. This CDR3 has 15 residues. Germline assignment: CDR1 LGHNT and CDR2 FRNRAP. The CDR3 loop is CASGLVLAQGQPQHF. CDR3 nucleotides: TGTGCTAGTGGTTTGGTACTGGCACAAGGGCAGCCCCAGCATTTT.

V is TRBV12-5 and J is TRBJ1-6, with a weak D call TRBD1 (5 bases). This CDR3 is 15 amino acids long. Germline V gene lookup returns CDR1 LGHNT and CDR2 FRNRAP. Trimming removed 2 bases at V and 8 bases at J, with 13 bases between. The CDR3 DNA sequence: TGTGCTAGTGGTTTGTCAACAGGACTTTATTCACCCCTCCACTTT. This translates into CASGLSTGLYSPLHF.

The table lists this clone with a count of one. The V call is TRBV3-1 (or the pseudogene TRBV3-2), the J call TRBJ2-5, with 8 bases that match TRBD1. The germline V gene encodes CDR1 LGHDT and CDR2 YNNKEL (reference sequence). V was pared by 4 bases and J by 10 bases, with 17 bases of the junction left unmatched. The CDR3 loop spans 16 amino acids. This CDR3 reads CASSLLLATGGGGQYF. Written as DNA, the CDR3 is TGTGCCAGCAGCCTGCTCCTAGCAACAGGGGGAGGCGGCCAGTACTTC.

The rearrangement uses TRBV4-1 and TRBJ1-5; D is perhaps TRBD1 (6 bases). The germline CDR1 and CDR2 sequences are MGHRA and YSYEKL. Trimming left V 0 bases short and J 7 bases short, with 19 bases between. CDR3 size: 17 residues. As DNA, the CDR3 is TGCGCCAGCAGCCAAGATTTCTCAGTACAGGGAGGACAGCCCCAGCATTTT. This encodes CASSQDFSVQGGQPQHF.

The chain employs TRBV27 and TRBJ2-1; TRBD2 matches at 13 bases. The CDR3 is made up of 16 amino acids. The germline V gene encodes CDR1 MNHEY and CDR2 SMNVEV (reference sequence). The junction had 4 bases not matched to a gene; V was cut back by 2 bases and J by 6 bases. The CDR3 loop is CASSLGGLAGPNEQFF. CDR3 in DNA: TGTGCCAGCAGTTTAGGGGGACTAGCGGGGCCCAATGAGCAGTTCTTC.

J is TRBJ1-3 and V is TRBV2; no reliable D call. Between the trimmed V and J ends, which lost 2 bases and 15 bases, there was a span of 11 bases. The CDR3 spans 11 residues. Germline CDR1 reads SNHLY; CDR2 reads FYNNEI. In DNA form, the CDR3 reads TGTGCCAGCAGTGAATCGGGCTCGACATATTTT. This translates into CASSESGSTYF.

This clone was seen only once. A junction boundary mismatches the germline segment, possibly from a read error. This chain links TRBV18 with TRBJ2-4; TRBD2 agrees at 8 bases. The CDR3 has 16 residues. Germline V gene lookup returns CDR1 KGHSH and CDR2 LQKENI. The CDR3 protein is CASSPPAGGWVGIQYF. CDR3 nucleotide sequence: TGTGCCAGCTCCCCACCGGCGGGGGGTTGGGTCGGCATTCAGTACTTC. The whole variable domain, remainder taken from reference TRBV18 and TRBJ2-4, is NAGVMQNPRHLVRRRGQEARLRCSPMKGHSHVYWYRQLPEEGLKFMVYLQKENIIDESGMPKERFSAEFPKEGPSILRIQQVVRGDSAAYFCASSPPAGGWVGIQYFGAGTRLSVL.

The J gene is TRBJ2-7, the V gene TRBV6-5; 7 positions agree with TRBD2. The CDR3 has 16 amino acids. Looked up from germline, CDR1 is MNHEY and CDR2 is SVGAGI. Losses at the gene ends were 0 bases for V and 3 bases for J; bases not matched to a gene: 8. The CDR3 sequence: CASSYSRAGRGYEQYF. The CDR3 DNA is TGTGCCAGCAGTTACTCGAGGGCAGGGAGGGGCTACGAGCAGTACTTC.